Each of the 27 T cell receptor beta chains below was sequenced from the same sample in a study of shared clonotypes between healthy human individuals. TCRdb's copy holds only in-frame clones and misses some; the assay was immunoSEQ multiplex PCR. The sample has fewer than 650,000 clones, 70% to 80% seen once. The sequencing sample was made of PBMCs. The receptors derive from a woman aged 40 to 50 in good health. Some clones in this sample may be carry-over from other donors' samples.

In the case of this clone: Given a far larger clone just one base away, this is likely a sequencing read error. The J gene is TRBJ2-3, the V gene TRBV7-9; 7 bases are shared with TRBD2. Unmatched junction bases numbered 7, after V lost 4 bases and J lost 3 bases. Germline V gene lookup returns CDR1 SEHNR and CDR2 FQNEAQ (reference sequence). The CDR3 consists of 15 residues. The DNA for the CDR3 is TGTGCCAGCAGCTCTCCTTGGGGGGGGACAGATACGCAGTATTTT. Its protein product is CASSSPWGGTDTQYF.

The rearrangement uses TRBV6-4 and TRBJ2-3; a possible D gene is TRBD1 (8 bases). The V gene's germline CDR1 is MRHNA and CDR2 SNTAGT. CDR3 length: 14 residues. V was trimmed by 8 bases and J by 6 bases, leaving 18 bases between them. CDR3 residues: CASSQGGGLDTQYF. The CDR3 DNA reads as TGTGCCAGCTCACAGGGGGGGGGTCTGGATACGCAGTATTTT.

V and J are TRBV7-7 and TRBJ2-2; TRBD2 agrees at 11 bases. V shed 3 bases, J shed 1 base, and the junction held 1 base outside the gene matches. This CDR3 spans 16 amino acids. From germline, CDR1 is SSHAT and CDR2 FNYEAQ (reference sequence). CDR3 sequence reads: CASSLLAGGNTGELFF. The CDR3 nucleotides are TGTGCCAGCAGCTTGCTAGCGGGAGGGAACACCGGGGAGCTGTTTTTT.

The chain links TRBV30 to TRBJ2-7, with a possible D match to TRBD1 (5 bases). The CDR3 runs to 14 residues. CDR1 is GTSNPN, CDR2 SVGIG, per germline (reference sequence). V was shortened by 2 bases and J by 7 bases, with 18 bases between the two germline ends. CDR3 amino acids: CAWSPQGLMGEQYF. CDR3 bases: TGTGCCTGGAGTCCCCAGGGCCTCATGGGGGAGCAGTACTTC.

The gene calls are TRBV18 and TRBJ1-5; 12 bases are a match to TRBD1. Trimming took 2 bases from V and 6 from J; bases not matched to a gene: 8. CDR3 length: 17 amino acids. Per the germline V gene, CDR1 is KGHSH and CDR2 is LQKENI. CDR3 coding DNA: TGTGCCAGCTCACCAACCGGGACAGGGGGCTTCTCTCAGCCCCAGCATTTT. This translates into CASSPTGTGGFSQPQHF.

The chain carries TRBV23-1 and TRBJ2-4; D may be TRBD1 (6 bases). TRBV23-1 is filed as an ORF, its function uncertain. V lost 3 bases, J lost 2 bases, and 17 bases lay in between. The CDR3 sequence is 17 residues long. DNA of the CDR3: TGCGCCAGCAGTCACCCCAGGGGCTCGGGTACCAAAAACATTCAGTACTTC. As protein: CASSHPRGSGTKNIQYF.

This clone was counted many times. This sequence joins TRBV7-9 and TRBJ1-3; no reliable D call. Trimming took 4 bases from V and 2 from J, leaving 12 bases between them. Germline CDR1 SEHNR, CDR2 FQNEAQ (reference sequence). This CDR3 contains 15 residues. CDR3 bases: TGTGCCAGCAGCTCCAGTGGGAGGGCTGGAAACACCATATATTTT. As protein: CASSSSGRAGNTIYF.

The V and J genes are TRBV6-5 and TRBJ2-7; D uncertain. V dropped 6 bases and J dropped 7 bases, with 10 bases sitting between them. CDR3 length: 11 amino acids. Germline V gives CDR1 MNHEY, CDR2 SVGAGI. Here the CDR3 reads CASSLAGEQYF. Written as DNA, the CDR3 is TGTGCCAGCAGCCTGGCCGGGGAGCAGTACTTC.

This clone came up a few times. CDR3 loop: CASSQDAVAGSEKLFF. CDR3 sequence (DNA): TGCGCCAGCAGCCAAGATGCGGTTGCAGGGAGTGAAAAACTGTTTTTT. This chain links TRBV4-1 with TRBJ1-4; TRBD1 is a possible D gene (5 bases). The length of the CDR3 is 16 residues. From germline, CDR1 is MGHRA and CDR2 YSYEKL. The germline V and J ends were trimmed by 0 bases and 7 bases, with 15 bases remaining between them.

This clone showed up many times. Other DNA variants within this sample encode the same CDR3. The rearrangement uses TRBV30 and TRBJ1-5, with 8 bases identical to TRBD1. The V gene's germline CDR1 is GTSNPN and CDR2 SVGIG (reference sequence). This CDR3 region has 12 residues. V gave up 2 bases and J gave up 14 bases; unmatched junction bases: 8. The CDR3: CAWSPGTGPEHF. The DNA for the CDR3 is TGTGCCTGGAGTCCCGGGACAGGCCCAGAGCATTTT.

Note on this clone: The same CDR3 can be traced to other DNA sequences in this sample. The chain carries TRBV5-1 and TRBJ2-7; 9 nucleotides match TRBD1. Per germline, CDR1 SGHRS and CDR2 YFSETQ. The CDR3 is 14 residues long. V shed 4 bases, J shed 2 bases, and the junction held 4 bases outside the gene matches. CDR3 DNA: TGCGCCAGCAGCCCAAGACAGGGGGCCTACGAGCAGTACTTC. It encodes CASSPRQGAYEQYF.

This rearrangement joins TRBV5-1 to TRBJ2-1; either TRBD1 or TRBD2 may fit D (5 bases each). The germline V gene encodes CDR1 SGHRS and CDR2 YFSETQ. This CDR3 has 13 amino acids. The V and J ends lost 4 bases and 4 bases respectively, with 9 bases between them. CDR3 bases: TGCGCCAGCAGCAGAGGGACGTACAATGAGCAGTTCTTC. This sequence encodes CASSRGTYNEQFF. The variable domain in full, with the rest retrieved from reference TRBV5-1 and TRBJ2-1, is KAGVTQTPRYLIKTRGQQVTLSCSPISGHRSVSWYQQTPGQGLQFLFEYFSETQRNKGNFPGRFSGRQFSNSRSEMNVSTLELGDSALYLCASSRGTYNEQFFGPGTRLTVL.

This clone was seen only once. The chain is built from TRBV10-3 and TRBJ1-1, with 9 bases matching TRBD1. This CDR3 spans 15 amino acids. The junction had 2 bases not matched to a gene; V was cut back by 2 bases and J by 1 base. Per germline, CDR1 ENHRY and CDR2 SYGVKD. The CDR3 sequence is CAISERGQGNTEAFF. The CDR3 DNA reads TGTGCCATCAGTGAGAGGGGACAGGGGAACACTGAAGCTTTCTTT.

The V and J genes are TRBV7-2 and TRBJ1-2, with D tentatively TRBD1 (5 bases). Germline assignment: CDR1 SGHTA and CDR2 FQGNSA. The CDR3 is 14 residues long. Between the trimmed V and J ends, which lost 5 bases and 6 bases, there was a span of 16 bases. This CDR3 is CASSTPAGLNGYTF. CDR3 in DNA: TGTGCCAGCAGCACCCCGGCAGGGTTGAATGGCTACACCTTC.

A single count supports this clone. The V and J genes are TRBV12-5 and TRBJ2-1; the match to TRBD2 covers 8 bases. CDR1 and CDR2 from the germline V gene are LGHNT and FRNRAP. The CDR3 length is 15 residues. J gave up 8 bases and V 2 bases, and 8 bases lay outside the gene matches. In DNA form, the CDR3 reads TGTGCTAGTGGTTTGAGACTAGCGAGTTACTATGAGCAGTTCTTC. Translation gives CASGLRLASYYEQFF.

The J gene is TRBJ1-5, the V gene TRBV28; 10 bases line up with TRBD1. Germline V CDR1 and CDR2: MDHEN, SYDVKM. This CDR3 spans 15 amino acids. Trimming removed 3 bases from V and 5 bases from J; junction bases left unmatched: 4. Here the CDR3 DNA reads TGTGCCAGCAGTTTTTGGACAGGGGGGGATCAGCCCCAGCATTTT. This sequence encodes CASSFWTGGDQPQHF.

This clone was recorded many times. The CDR3 here is CASSPPEGSSEAFF. In DNA, the CDR3 is TGTGCCAGCAGTCCCCCGGAGGGCTCTTCTGAAGCTTTCTTT. The chain recombines TRBV6-5 with TRBJ1-1; no definite D call. The CDR3 contains 14 residues. In germline, CDR1 is MNHEY, CDR2 SVGAGI. V was clipped by 5 bases and J by 6 bases, with 16 bases between them.

This chain joins TRBV29-1 and TRBJ1-4; D not certain. The CDR3 consists of 13 residues. V was shortened by 4 bases and J by 6 bases, with 12 bases between the two germline ends. CDR1 SQVTM and CDR2 ANQGSEA come from the germline V gene. The CDR3 protein is CSVGKATDEKLFF. The CDR3 nucleotides are TGCAGCGTTGGTAAGGCCACCGATGAAAAACTGTTTTTT.

The genes are TRBV7-8 and TRBJ1-2; D is possibly TRBD1 (6 bases). V lost 2 bases to trimming and J lost 5 bases, with 15 bases between them. This CDR3 has 15 amino acids. Germline V gene sequence: CDR1 SGHVS, CDR2 FQNEAQ. The CDR3 coding sequence is TGTGCCAGCAGCTTACGTGGACAGCTGTTGTATGGCTACACCTTC. Translation gives CASSLRGQLLYGYTF.

CDR3 region: CASSLAVIGPTGANVLTF. As DNA, the CDR3 is TGCGCCAGCAGCTTGGCCGTCATAGGTCCGACTGGGGCCAACGTCCTGACTTTC. The chain couples TRBV5-1 to TRBJ2-6; D remains unclear. CDR1 is SGHRS and CDR2 is YFSETQ in the germline V gene. The CDR3 runs 18 residues. Trimming left V 0 bases short and J 2 bases short, with 15 bases between.

The chain links TRBV29-1 to TRBJ1-1; maybe TRBD1 (5 bases). The ends were cut back, 2 bases at V and 2 bases at J, with 9 bases in the middle. The CDR3 has 13 amino acids. Looked up from germline, CDR1 is SQVTM and CDR2 is ANQGSEA. CDR3 DNA: TGCAGCGTTGAAAGGGGCACTAACACTGAAGCTTTCTTT. It translates to CSVERGTNTEAFF.

This rearrangement joins TRBV18 to TRBJ1-2; D is unclear. CDR3 length: 14 amino acids. V lost 4 bases and J lost 2, with 11 bases in between. Germline V gene sequence: CDR1 KGHSH, CDR2 LQKENI. CDR3 DNA: TGTGCCAGCTCACTCGGGAACAAGAACTATGGCTACACCTTC. It yields the protein CASSLGNKNYGYTF. Together with reference TRBV18 and TRBJ1-2, the CDR3 gives the full variable domain: NAGVMQNPRHLVRRRGQEARLRCSPMKGHSHVYWYRQLPEEGLKFMVYLQKENIIDESGMPKERFSAEFPKEGPSILRIQQVVRGDSAAYFCASSLGNKNYGYTFGSGTRLTVV.

This clone has only a few counts. A far larger clone lies a single base away; this is likely a read error. This chain links TRBV29-1 with TRBJ1-2; 7 nucleotides line up with TRBD1. Germline V CDR1 and CDR2: SQVTM, ANQGSEA. The CDR3 length is 15 residues. As DNA, the CDR3 is TGCAGCGTTGAAGAGTGGCAAGGGGTTGTAGGGGGCTACGCCTTC. Encoded protein: CSVEEWQGVVGGYAF.

A few counts support this clone. The rearrangement joins TRBV5-1 to TRBJ1-6; D is possibly TRBD1 (5 bases). The CDR3 has 13 amino acids. Germline CDR1 reads SGHRS; CDR2 reads YFSETQ. Trimming stripped 2 bases from V and 11 bases from J, with 11 bases between. The CDR3 DNA reads as TGCGCCAGCAGCTTAGAGCAGGGAGCACCCCTCCACTTT. It codes for CASSLEQGAPLHF.

The CDR3 region has the DNA TGCGCCAGCAGCTTGGACAGCACCTACAATGAGCAGTTCTTC. Translation gives CASSLDSTYNEQFF. This chain links TRBV5-1 with TRBJ2-1; D not resolved. The CDR3 covers 14 residues. Germline V gene data show CDR1 as SGHRS and CDR2 as YFSETQ. The V end was cut by 0 bases, the J end by 2 bases, with 6 bases between.

The chain uses TRBV7-3 and TRBJ1-2, with 9 bases aligning to TRBD1. This CDR3 is 15 amino acids long. V lost 5 bases, J lost 3 bases, and 7 bases stayed unmatched. Germline V gene lookup returns CDR1 SGHTA and CDR2 FQGTGA. The CDR3 region has the DNA TGTGCCAGCAGCCTCACAGGGGGCGCGGACTATGGCTACACCTTC. It yields the protein CASSLTGGADYGYTF.

This chain joins TRBV27 and TRBJ1-1; 7 nucleotides align to TRBD1. The CDR3 covers 13 residues. Germline CDR1 and CDR2: MNHEY and SMNVEV (reference sequence). The J segment lost 3 bases and the V segment lost 6 bases, leaving 4 bases of the junction unmatched. The CDR3 here is CASRTTGDTEAFF. The DNA for the CDR3 is TGTGCCAGCAGAACTACAGGGGACACTGAAGCTTTCTTT.